A single sample is the source of the 9 T cell receptor beta chains below, sequenced in a study of T-cell memory formation after mild COVID-19. TCRdb used MiXCR to reprocess the 5' RACE reads, holding one entry per CDR3 protein. The repertoire has roughly 550,000 distinct CDR3 sequences, around 21% of them found once; the top ten carry approximately 13%. Sequenced input: PBMCs or a T cell subset sorted from them (not recorded which). These receptors were taken from an adult woman who had mild COVID-19 (a few samples of this study predate the infection). Cell type and time point are not known.

The V gene is TRBV11-2, the J gene TRBJ2-1; weak D call: TRBD1 (5 bases). The germline V gene encodes CDR1 SGHAT and CDR2 FQNNGV. The ends were cut back, 4 bases at V and 5 bases at J, with 12 bases in the middle. CDR3 length: 14 residues. The CDR3 here is CASSSFQGNNEQFF. The CDR3 DNA sequence: TGTGCCAGCAGCTCCTTTCAGGGTAACAATGAGCAGTTCTTC.

Only a few counts were recorded for this clonotype. This sequence joins TRBV6-5 and TRBJ2-3; D unclear. The germline CDR1 and CDR2 sequences are MNHEY and SVGAGI. CDR3 length: 14 amino acids. Trimming removed 6 bases at V and 3 bases at J, with 13 bases between. The CDR3 is CASSLQRPTDTQYF. DNA of the CDR3: TGTGCCAGCAGCCTACAGAGACCTACAGATACGCAGTATTTT.

CDR3 nucleotides: TGTGCCAGCAGTTACTCGAGGCCCGGGACCCAGTACTTC. Translation: CASSYSRPGTQYF. J is TRBJ2-5 and V is TRBV6-6; no reliable D call. V was clipped by 0 bases and J by 7 bases, with 9 bases between them. The germline gives CDR1 MNHNY, CDR2 SVGAGI (reference sequence). CDR3 length: 13 residues.

There are a few counts of this clonotype. The CDR3 loop reads CSGSRGLAGAGSYNEQFF. CDR3 bases: TGCAGCGGGTCGCGGGGGCTAGCGGGAGCGGGGTCCTACAATGAGCAGTTCTTC. This rearrangement joins TRBV29-1 to TRBJ2-1, with TRBD2 matching 10 bases. Germline V lookup: CDR1 SQVTM, CDR2 ANQGSEA. The junction had 16 bases not matched to a gene; V was cut back by 7 bases and J by 1 base. The CDR3 runs to 18 residues.

This chain connects TRBV20-1 to TRBJ1-1, with TRBD1 as a possible D gene (6 bases). CDR3 length: 17 residues. Trimming stripped 3 bases from V and 4 bases from J, with 24 bases between. From germline, CDR1 is DFQATT and CDR2 SNEGSKA (reference sequence). CDR3 in DNA: TGCAGTGCTAGCTCGTCGGGCAGGGGACGGGGTAGCACTGAAGCTTTCTTT. It translates to CSASSSGRGRGSTEAFF.

The sample holds a few counts of this clonotype. The chain uses TRBV7-2 and TRBJ2-4; D is unclear. The CDR3 spans 15 residues. V lost 5 bases and J 0 bases, leaving 11 bases between the germline ends. Germline V gene lookup returns CDR1 SGHTA and CDR2 FQGNSA. This CDR3 reads CASSPARPAKNIQYF. The DNA of the CDR3 is TGTGCCAGCAGCCCAGCCAGACCAGCCAAAAACATTCAGTACTTC.

This clonotype turned up a few times. The V call is TRBV5-1, the J call TRBJ1-1, with 9 bases identical to TRBD1. With V trimmed by 5 bases and J by 4 bases, 6 bases remained unmatched. Germline V gene sequence: CDR1 SGHRS, CDR2 YFSETQ. This CDR3 spans 14 amino acids. CDR3 sequence: CASRGGQGRTEAFF. The CDR3 nucleotides are TGCGCCAGCAGGGGGGGACAGGGTCGCACTGAAGCTTTCTTT.

This chain uses TRBV4-2 with TRBJ2-7; tentatively, D is TRBD2 (6 bases). CDR3 size: 16 residues. From germline, CDR1 is LGHNA and CDR2 YNFKEQ. V lost 0 bases, J lost 4 bases, and 16 bases lay in between. The CDR3 loop is CASSQEGAGRHYEQYF. The CDR3 coding sequence is TGTGCCAGCAGCCAAGAAGGTGCCGGGAGACATTACGAGCAGTACTTC.

This rearrangement joins TRBV29-1 to TRBJ2-2; 8 bases line up with TRBD1. Per germline, CDR1 SQVTM and CDR2 ANQGSEA. The CDR3 extends over 15 amino acids. V lost 6 bases and J lost 4; bases outside the gene matches: 10. Written as DNA, the CDR3 is TGCAGCGTGCACTCGAGGACAGGGATCACCGGGGAGCTGTTTTTT. Translation gives CSVHSRTGITGELFF.